The source of this TCR beta chain is a study of human T cells and chemical hapten exposure. Study background: Enrolled patients were predominantly female and had alopecia areata, totalis or universalis. Per-sample TCR yield variability stemmed mainly from small pooled library volume differences.

One entry per CDR3 protein, called by TCRdb with MiXCR from the RACE reads. This sample carries approximately 400,000 distinct CDR3 sequences, roughly 4.6% of them seen once, and the ten largest clones take 2.5% to 3%. Germline V gene lookup returns CDR1 SGHRS and CDR2 YFSETQ. The CDR3 totals 14 residues. V gave up 4 bases and J gave up 6 bases, with 16 bases separating them. As to time point: pre-sensitization, week 0. The treatment here: therapeutic diphenylcyclopropenone sensitization with weekly scalp DPC. Total RNA was extracted from unfractionated whole blood. J is TRBJ1-2 and V is TRBV5-1; D gene unclear. The sequencing used whole blood, collected in connection with sensitization to the hapten diphenylcyclopropenone (DPC). This clonotype originated in a woman between 45 and 60 years old with alopecia areata. Some clones in this sample may be carry-over from other donors' samples. This CDR3 is CASSPELKVHGYTF. CDR3 bases: TGCGCCAGCAGCCCGGAGTTAAAAGTCCATGGCTACACCTTC.